Listed below are T cell receptor beta chains from one sample, sequenced in a study of CD8 T cells in ankylosing spondylitis. TCRdb independently ran MiXCR on the 5' RACE reads; one entry per CDR3 protein. The repertoire has more than 250,000 distinct CDR3 sequences, roughly 8% of them found once; the top ten carry approximately 15%. The sample taken for sequencing was blood, either unsorted or a sorted T cell fraction (not recorded which). These receptor sequences come from a male donor with ankylosing spondylitis. The CDR3 runs from the conserved cysteine through the conserved F or W. D genes are given only for firm matches. For some rows the clone size is stated as once, few or many, or as a class when expanded; others skip it.

cdr3_nt: TGTGCCAGCAGCACGCCTGGGGGACGTCTTAGCACAGATACGCAGTATTTT
cdr3_aa: CASSTPGGRLSTDTQYF
j_call: TRBJ2-3
clone_size: NA
v_call: TRBV5-5
d_call: NA

cdr3_nt: TGTGCCAGCAGCCCAGAGGTTGGAGGGCTGTCCTACGAGCAGTACTTC
cdr3_aa: CASSPEVGGLSYEQYF
j_call: TRBJ2-7
clone_size: NA
v_call: TRBV3-1
d_call: NA

cdr3_nt: TGTGCCATCAGTGAGTTACAGCAAAAGGATGGCTACACCTTC
cdr3_aa: CAISELQQKDGYTF
j_call: TRBJ1-2
clone_size: many
v_call: TRBV10-3
d_call: NA

cdr3_nt: TGCAGTGCTAGAGTTGCCCTAGCGGGAGCCAATGAGCAGTTCTTC
cdr3_aa: CSARVALAGANEQFF
j_call: TRBJ2-1
clone_size: NA
v_call: TRBV20-1
d_call: TRBD2

cdr3_nt: TGCAGCGTTGTCCCTCAGGGGACAACTTCTACCTACAATGAGCAGTTCTTC
cdr3_aa: CSVVPQGTTSTYNEQFF
j_call: TRBJ2-1
clone_size: many
v_call: TRBV29-1
d_call: NA

cdr3_nt: TGCGCCAGCAGCCCCCTCGCAGACCAGAACACTGAAGCTTTCTTT
cdr3_aa: CASSPLADQNTEAFF
j_call: TRBJ1-1
clone_size: NA
v_call: TRBV5-1
d_call: NA

cdr3_nt: TGCGCCAGCAGCAACTCACAGGGGGCTGGGAGCTCCTACGAGCAGTACTTC
cdr3_aa: CASSNSQGAGSSYEQYF
j_call: TRBJ2-7
clone_size: NA
v_call: TRBV5-1
d_call: TRBD1

cdr3_nt: TGTGCCAGCATCCGGACAGGGCGTGGTGAAGCTTTCTTT
cdr3_aa: CASIRTGRGEAFF
j_call: TRBJ1-1
clone_size: NA
v_call: TRBV6-2/TRBV6-3
d_call: TRBD1

cdr3_nt: TGTGCCAGCAAACCGGACAGGGTATTTGGAAACACCATATATTTT
cdr3_aa: CASKPDRVFGNTIYF
j_call: TRBJ1-3
clone_size: NA
v_call: TRBV12-3/TRBV12-4
d_call: TRBD1

cdr3_nt: TGTGCCAGCAGCCTGGGGGGAGCGCGGGCCTCCATCTTC
cdr3_aa: CASSLGGARASIF
j_call: TRBJ2-7
clone_size: NA
v_call: TRBV3-1
d_call: NA

cdr3_nt: TGCAGTGCTGAGGACACCCGCACAGATACGCAGTATTTT
cdr3_aa: CSAEDTRTDTQYF
j_call: TRBJ2-3
clone_size: NA
v_call: TRBV20-1
d_call: NA

cdr3_nt: TGTGCCAGCAGCTCCAGGACAGTTGGACAGCCCCAGCATTTT
cdr3_aa: CASSSRTVGQPQHF
j_call: TRBJ1-5
clone_size: few
v_call: TRBV7-8
d_call: NA

cdr3_nt: TGTGCCAGCAGCTTACTGCTCGGGGGCGAGCAGTACTTC
cdr3_aa: CASSLLLGGEQYF
j_call: TRBJ2-7
clone_size: NA
v_call: TRBV5-5
d_call: NA

cdr3_nt: TGTGCCACCAGCACTAGTCTAGCGGGAGGTCTTGAGCAGTTCTTC
cdr3_aa: CATSTSLAGGLEQFF
j_call: TRBJ2-1
clone_size: many
v_call: TRBV15
d_call: TRBD2

cdr3_nt: TGTGCCAGCAGCTTGAGAAGATACACAGATACGCAGTATTTT
cdr3_aa: CASSLRRYTDTQYF
j_call: TRBJ2-3
clone_size: few
v_call: TRBV7-2
d_call: NA

cdr3_nt: TGCGCCAGCAGCTCGAACTCCCGGGCCGGAGGGTTTGAAAAACTGTTTTTT
cdr3_aa: CASSSNSRAGGFEKLFF
j_call: TRBJ1-4
clone_size: many
v_call: TRBV5-1
d_call: NA

cdr3_nt: TGTGCCAGCAGACCAGGGAGAAACACCATATATTTT
cdr3_aa: CASRPGRNTIYF
j_call: TRBJ1-3
clone_size: few
v_call: TRBV12-3/TRBV12-4
d_call: NA

cdr3_nt: TGTGCCAGCAGCCCCGGCGTTAGTTCCGGGGGTCAAGAGACCCAGTACTTC
cdr3_aa: CASSPGVSSGGQETQYF
j_call: TRBJ2-5
clone_size: NA
v_call: TRBV12-3/TRBV12-4
d_call: NA

cdr3_nt: TGTGCCTGGAGTTACACGAACACCGGGGAGCTGTTTTTT
cdr3_aa: CAWSYTNTGELFF
j_call: TRBJ2-2
clone_size: few
v_call: TRBV30
d_call: NA

cdr3_nt: TGTGCCAGCCGGGACGGGGCCTACGAGCAGTACTTC
cdr3_aa: CASRDGAYEQYF
j_call: TRBJ2-7
clone_size: NA
v_call: TRBV25-1
d_call: NA

cdr3_nt: TGTGCCAGCAGCTTAGTACTGATTCCCTACGAGCAGTACTTC
cdr3_aa: CASSLVLIPYEQYF
j_call: TRBJ2-7
clone_size: many
v_call: TRBV7-8
d_call: NA

cdr3_nt: TGCGCCAGTCCCACGTACGGGAGCGGGGAGACCCAGTACTTC
cdr3_aa: CASPTYGSGETQYF
j_call: TRBJ2-5
clone_size: few
v_call: TRBV5-1
d_call: NA

cdr3_nt: TGTGCCAGCAGCTTATTTCAAGTGACAGGAAACACTGAAGCTTTCTTT
cdr3_aa: CASSLFQVTGNTEAFF
j_call: TRBJ1-1
clone_size: NA
v_call: TRBV7-2
d_call: NA

cdr3_nt: TGCGCCAGCAGCTGGGGACAGGGCTACGAGCAGTACTTC
cdr3_aa: CASSWGQGYEQYF
j_call: TRBJ2-7
clone_size: many
v_call: TRBV5-1
d_call: TRBD1

cdr3_nt: TGCAGCGTTGAAGCGACCCACCATAATACCGGGGAGCTGTTTTTT
cdr3_aa: CSVEATHHNTGELFF
j_call: TRBJ2-2
clone_size: NA
v_call: TRBV29-1
d_call: NA

cdr3_nt: TGTGCCAGCAGCTTAGGAGGGCCAGCGGGAGGGACAAGGGATGAGCAGTTCTTC
cdr3_aa: CASSLGGPAGGTRDEQFF
j_call: TRBJ2-1
clone_size: few
v_call: TRBV11-2
d_call: TRBD2

cdr3_nt: TGCAGTTTGGGGAGGCCAGATACGCAGTATTTT
cdr3_aa: CSLGRPDTQYF
j_call: TRBJ2-3
clone_size: NA
v_call: TRBV20-1
d_call: NA

cdr3_nt: TGTGCCAGCAGCACACTAGGGGGGCGGAATGAGCAGTTCTTC
cdr3_aa: CASSTLGGRNEQFF
j_call: TRBJ2-1
clone_size: NA
v_call: TRBV6-2/TRBV6-3
d_call: NA

cdr3_nt: TGTGCCAGCAGTCCGGGGACAGGGGGCCACTATAGCAATCAGCCCCAGCATTTT
cdr3_aa: CASSPGTGGHYSNQPQHF
j_call: TRBJ1-5
clone_size: NA
v_call: TRBV12-3/TRBV12-4
d_call: TRBD1

cdr3_nt: TGTGCCAGCAGTGATTATGGGAGAAGTGAAAAACTGTTTTTT
cdr3_aa: CASSDYGRSEKLFF
j_call: TRBJ1-4
clone_size: NA
v_call: TRBV6-1
d_call: NA

cdr3_nt: TGTGCCAGCAGTTACTCAACTTTAGGACTAGGTCTTTACGGGAATGAGCAGTTCTTC
cdr3_aa: CASSYSTLGLGLYGNEQFF
j_call: TRBJ2-1
clone_size: NA
v_call: TRBV6-5
d_call: TRBD2

cdr3_nt: TGCAGTGCTAGAGCGAGGAGACAGGGGGATTCACCCCTCCACTTT
cdr3_aa: CSARARRQGDSPLHF
j_call: TRBJ1-6
clone_size: NA
v_call: TRBV20-1
d_call: TRBD1

cdr3_nt: TGTGCCAGCAGTTACTCGGTCGGGAGGGCCGCCGGGGAGCTGTTTTTT
cdr3_aa: CASSYSVGRAAGELFF
j_call: TRBJ2-2
clone_size: NA
v_call: TRBV6-5
d_call: TRBD2

cdr3_nt: TGCAGTGCTAGACCAGGGGCGAACACTGAAGCTTTCTTT
cdr3_aa: CSARPGANTEAFF
j_call: TRBJ1-1
clone_size: NA
v_call: TRBV20-1
d_call: NA